This passage covers 20 T cell receptor beta chains from one sample sequenced in a study of blood T cells in healthy people across ages. Alongside a J-beta primer mix, a sample-barcoded 5' primer served in a second PCR lasting about 6 to 12 cycles. TCRdb independently ran MiXCR on the 5' RACE reads; one entry per CDR3 protein. The sample records approximately 810,000 distinct CDR3 sequences, roughly 40% being singletons. Sequencing input: blood. The receptors come from a man between 18 and 29 years old in good health.

This clonotype was picked up a small number of times. The rearrangement uses TRBV5-1 and TRBJ2-3; D not resolved. V gave up 6 bases and J gave up 2 bases, with 13 bases separating them. The CDR3 totals 14 residues. Germline V gives CDR1 SGHRS, CDR2 YFSETQ. For the CDR3, the DNA is TGCGCCAGCAAACAGATGGCAGTCACAGATACGCAGTATTTT. Its translation: CASKQMAVTDTQYF.

This chain joins TRBV6-1 and TRBJ2-7; possible D gene TRBD2, 5 bases. CDR3 length: 14 residues. Trimming took 3 bases from V and 5 from J, leaving 14 bases between them. Germline-derived CDR1 and CDR2 are MNHNS and SASEGT. The CDR3 loop is CASSDVARGNEQYF. Here the CDR3 DNA reads TGTGCCAGCAGTGACGTGGCCCGAGGGAACGAGCAGTACTTC.

The chain uses TRBV7-8 and TRBJ2-6, with 12 bases matching TRBD1. The germline V gene encodes CDR1 SGHVS and CDR2 FQNEAQ. Trimming cost V 4 bases and J 0 bases; bases outside gene matches: 13. The CDR3 length is 21 residues. CDR3: CASSSRGQGAYTSSGANVLTF. The CDR3 DNA reads as TGTGCCAGCAGCTCGCGGGGACAGGGGGCTTATACGAGCTCTGGGGCCAACGTCCTGACTTTC.

The chain is built from TRBV7-2 and TRBJ1-1, with D possibly matching TRBD1 (5 bases). Trimming stripped 3 bases from V and 3 bases from J, with 17 bases between. This CDR3 is built from 16 residues. Germline loops: CDR1 SGHTA, CDR2 FQGNSA. The CDR3 here is CASSFLPRVRDTEAFF. The CDR3, as DNA: TGTGCCAGCAGCTTCTTACCCAGGGTTAGGGACACTGAAGCTTTCTTT.

This chain connects TRBV18 to TRBJ1-2; D remains unclear. Trimming left V 2 bases short and J 9 bases short, with 16 bases between. This CDR3 region has 14 residues. Per the germline V gene, CDR1 is KGHSH and CDR2 is LQKENI. In DNA form, the CDR3 reads TGTGCCAGCTCACCAGGACTGGGGTCGGAGCGCTACACCTTC. It codes for CASSPGLGSERYTF.

This clonotype has more than one count but fewer than ten. The chain has TRBV7-2 and TRBJ2-7; no clear D. The CDR3 length is 13 residues. Germline CDR1 is SGHTA and CDR2 is FQGNSA. V was pared by 3 bases and J by 7 bases, with 13 bases between. The CDR3 nucleotides are TGTGCCAGCAGCTTGGGCCGCCTCAATGAGCAGTACTTC. Its protein is CASSLGRLNEQYF.

This clonotype has only a few counts. The chain recombines TRBV4-1 with TRBJ2-5, with 10 bases that match TRBD2. Trimming removed 5 bases from V and 2 bases from J; junction bases left unmatched: 8. CDR3 length equals 16 residues. The germline CDR1 and CDR2 sequences are MGHRA and YSYEKL. The chain's CDR3 is CASSRLAGAQQETQYF. Written as DNA, the CDR3 is TGCGCCAGCAGCAGGCTAGCGGGGGCACAACAAGAGACCCAGTACTTC.

In its sample, this clonotype was seen many times. The V call is TRBV12-3 or TRBV12-4, the J call TRBJ2-3; D is perhaps TRBD2 (7 bases). With 5 bases removed from V and 3 bases from J, the gap between germline ends came to 18 bases. The CDR3 runs to 16 residues. The chain's CDR3 is CASSPGAGLTTDTQYF. CDR3 nucleotides: TGTGCCAGCAGTCCAGGGGCGGGACTAACAACAGATACGCAGTATTTT.

This chain joins TRBV6-6 and TRBJ1-2; D unresolved. The CDR3 is 13 residues long. Trimming shortened V by 7 bases and J by 4 bases, and 13 bases separated the two germline ends. Germline V lookup: CDR1 MNHNY, CDR2 SVGAGI (reference sequence). This CDR3 reads CASTDARAYGYTF. For the CDR3, the DNA is TGTGCCAGCACCGACGCGAGGGCCTATGGCTACACCTTC.

The V gene is TRBV5-1, the J gene TRBJ1-1; D remains ambiguous. Germline V gene sequence: CDR1 SGHRS, CDR2 YFSETQ. The CDR3 contains 14 residues. V gave up 8 bases and J gave up 1 base, with 15 bases separating them. The CDR3 DNA is TGCGCCAGTGTTCGTGGCATTGAGAACACTGAAGCTTTCTTT. This translates into CASVRGIENTEAFF.

The genes are TRBV7-9 and TRBJ2-1, with D hard to call. Germline loops: CDR1 SEHNR, CDR2 FQNEAQ (reference sequence). Trimming took off 5 bases at V and 2 bases at J, with 16 bases between the two ends. The CDR3 sequence is 16 residues long. The CDR3 loop is CASSLVAGWAYNEQFF. For the CDR3, the DNA is TGTGCCAGCAGCCTAGTGGCTGGGTGGGCCTACAATGAGCAGTTCTTC.

The V call is TRBV5-1, the J call TRBJ2-7; 9 nucleotides align to TRBD1. V lost 10 bases, J lost 1 base, and 6 bases stayed unmatched. The CDR3 is 13 residues long. CDR1 and CDR2 (germline): SGHRS, YFSETQ. This CDR3 is CAGGQGRSYEQYF. The CDR3 nucleotides read TGCGCCGGCGGACAGGGGCGTTCCTACGAGCAGTACTTC.

This clonotype was found a few times. CDR3 sequence: CASTPDRSNEKLFF. The CDR3 DNA reads TGTGCCAGCACTCCCGACCGGAGTAATGAAAAACTGTTTTTT. The chain recombines TRBV6-5 with TRBJ1-4; D is ambiguous. CDR1 is MNHEY and CDR2 is SVGAGI in the germline V gene. With 7 bases removed from V and 4 bases from J, the gap between germline ends came to 13 bases. This CDR3 comprises 14 residues.

This clonotype was counted only a few times. The genes are TRBV12-3 or TRBV12-4 and TRBJ2-5; D perhaps matches TRBD2 (6 bases). V dropped 6 bases and J dropped 9 bases, with 17 bases sitting between them. The CDR3 loop spans 13 amino acids. The CDR3 bases are TGTGCCAGCAGCGGGGGATCGGGGAGACCCCAGTACTTC. Translation: CASSGGSGRPQYF.

This clonotype was observed a few times. As DNA, the CDR3 is TGCGCCAGCAGCCAGACCACGGGACAGGGGTATCAGCCCCAGCATTTT. Its translation is CASSQTTGQGYQPQHF. This chain joins TRBV4-1 and TRBJ1-5; TRBD1 agrees at 10 bases. The CDR3 runs 16 residues. In germline, CDR1 is MGHRA, CDR2 YSYEKL. V lost 3 bases, J lost 5 bases, and 7 bases stayed unmatched.

Note on this clonotype: It may be a read error: a sequence one base away is much more abundant. This chain connects TRBV29-1 to TRBJ2-1, with D possibly matching TRBD2 (6 bases). Germline V CDR1 and CDR2: SQVTM, ANQGSEA. The V and J ends lost 7 bases and 13 bases respectively, with 17 bases between them. The CDR3 spans 11 residues. This CDR3 is CSAGEVETQFF. CDR3 nucleotide sequence: TGCAGCGCGGGGGAGGTTGAGACCCAGTTCTTC.

In nucleotides, the CDR3 is TGTGCCAGCGGGGAGGGGTTGGCGGATTATGGCTACACCTTC. Its protein product is CASGEGLADYGYTF. The chain combines TRBV19 with TRBJ1-2, with D tentatively TRBD1 (5 bases). Trimming shortened V by 9 bases and J by 5 bases, and 19 bases separated the two germline ends. Looked up from germline, CDR1 is LNHDA and CDR2 is SQIVND (reference sequence). This CDR3 has 14 amino acids. Looking up the rest from reference TRBV19 and TRBJ1-2 gives the full variable domain: DGGITQSPKYLFRKEGQNVTLSCEQNLNHDAMYWYRQDPGQGLRLIYYSQIVNDFQKGDIAEGYSVSREKKESFPLTVTSAQKNPTAFYLCASGEGLADYGYTFGSGTRLTVV.

This clonotype has a handful of counts. The V gene is TRBV5-1, the J gene TRBJ2-2, with D perhaps being TRBD1 or TRBD2 (5 bases each). V gave up 8 bases and J gave up 0 bases, with 20 bases separating them. The V gene's germline CDR1 is SGHRS and CDR2 YFSETQ. The CDR3 contains 17 residues. Here the CDR3 reads CASQPGPIPANTGELFF. CDR3 in DNA: TGCGCCAGTCAGCCGGGACCAATACCCGCGAACACCGGGGAGCTGTTTTTT. Combining the CDR3 with reference TRBV5-1 and TRBJ2-2 gives the whole variable domain KAGVTQTPRYLIKTRGQQVTLSCSPISGHRSVSWYQQTPGQGLQFLFEYFSETQRNKGNFPGRFSGRQFSNSRSEMNVSTLELGDSALYLCASQPGPIPANTGELFFGEGSRLTVL.

J is TRBJ2-3 and V is TRBV12-3 or TRBV12-4; perhaps TRBD2 as D (5 bases). The CDR3 is made up of 15 amino acids. The germline V and J ends were trimmed by 8 bases and 0 bases, with 15 bases remaining between them. This CDR3 is CASLMTRTSTDTQYF. CDR3 in DNA: TGTGCCAGCCTAATGACGCGGACTAGCACAGATACGCAGTATTTT.

There are a few counts of this clonotype. The rearrangement links TRBV27 to TRBJ2-5; weak D call: TRBD2 (5 bases). Germline V CDR1 and CDR2: MNHEY, SMNVEV (reference sequence). The length of the CDR3 is 16 residues. The germline V and J ends were trimmed by 4 bases and 1 base, with 16 bases remaining between them. CDR3 sequence: CASSYGEELRQETQYF. In DNA form, the CDR3 reads TGTGCCAGCAGTTACGGGGAAGAGTTGCGCCAAGAGACCCAGTACTTC.